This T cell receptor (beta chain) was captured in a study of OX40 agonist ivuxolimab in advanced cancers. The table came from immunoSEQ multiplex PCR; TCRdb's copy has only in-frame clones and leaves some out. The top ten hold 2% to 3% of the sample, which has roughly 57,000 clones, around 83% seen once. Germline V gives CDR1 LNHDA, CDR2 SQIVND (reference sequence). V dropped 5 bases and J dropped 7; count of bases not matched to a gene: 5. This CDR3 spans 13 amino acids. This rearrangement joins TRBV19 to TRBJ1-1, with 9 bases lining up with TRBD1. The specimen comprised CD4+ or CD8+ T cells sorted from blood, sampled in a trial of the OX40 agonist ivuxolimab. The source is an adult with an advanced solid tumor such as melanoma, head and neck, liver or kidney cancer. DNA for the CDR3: TGTGCCAGTAGTTTGACAGGGGGTTTTGAAGCTTTCTTT. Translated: CASSLTGGFEAFF.